This is a list of T cell receptor beta chains from one sample in a study of shared clonotypes between healthy human individuals. This table comes from immunoSEQ multiplex PCR, and its TCRdb copy is limited to in-frame clones, with some not included. The table has about 1.1 million clones, 70% to 80% seen once. The source material was memory CD4+ T cells from PBMCs. The source of these receptors is a man between 18 and 35 years old in good health. Some clones in this sample may be carry-over from other donors' samples. The CDR3 runs from the conserved cysteine through the conserved F or W. The order of the fields is clone size, D gene, J gene, V gene, CDR3 DNA, CDR3 protein. A D gene is named only where the DNA matches it firmly. Size values are once, few and many counts, or a class for expanded clones, and some rows have none.

-	-	TRBJ2-1	TRBV6-5	TGTGCCAGCAGTTACTCGCCCAGGAGTGAGCAGTTCTTC	CASSYSPRSEQFF
-	-	TRBJ2-7	TRBV11-2	TGTGCCAGCAGCTTAGGAGGGCTAGCGGGACAGGGCGAGCAGTACTTC	CASSLGGLAGQGEQYF
-	TRBD1	TRBJ2-1	TRBV29-1	TGCAGCGTCGGGGGGACAGGGGGAGGGTTCAATGAGCAGTTCTTC	CSVGGTGGGFNEQFF
-	-	TRBJ1-2	TRBV28	TGTGCCAGCAGTCCCCCTCCCTACCGGGACACTCATGGCTACACCTTC	CASSPPPYRDTHGYTF
once	TRBD1	TRBJ2-3	TRBV11-2	TGTGCCAGCAGCAAGGGACAGGGGTTCCTTGCAGATACGCAGTATTTT	CASSKGQGFLADTQYF
few	TRBD2	TRBJ2-1	TRBV29-1	TGCAGCTCTTCAGCGGGGCTGGTTAATGAGCAGTTCTTC	CSSSAGLVNEQFF
few	TRBD2	TRBJ2-1	TRBV13	TGTGCCAGCAGCTTAATCGGAATCACTAGCGGGAGGGCCTCCTACAATGAGCAGTTCTTC	CASSLIGITSGRASYNEQFF
-	-	TRBJ1-5	TRBV27	TGTGCCAGCAGCAATGGGGACAGCAATCAGCCCCAGCATTTT	CASSNGDSNQPQHF
once	TRBD2	TRBJ2-1	TRBV11-1	TGTGCCAGCAGCTTAGAGGTCGACGGGAGGGAGCACAATGAGCAGTTCTTC	CASSLEVDGREHNEQFF
-	-	TRBJ2-7	TRBV28	TGTGCCAGCAGTTTCAATGGGGGACCCACCTACGAGCAGTACTTC	CASSFNGGPTYEQYF
-	TRBD1	TRBJ1-4	TRBV5-4	TGTGCCAGCAGCTCGACAGGGGTTGCTAATGAAAAACTGTTTTTT	CASSSTGVANEKLFF
-	-	TRBJ2-7	TRBV6-1	TGTGCCAGCAGAGGAGCGAGCTCCTACGAGCAGTACTTC	CASRGASSYEQYF